This passage covers 23 T cell receptor beta chains from one sample sequenced in a study of STAT5B mutations in CD4+ large granular lymphocyte leukemia. Some clones are missing from TCRdb's copy, which holds only in-frame ones; the method was immunoSEQ multiplex PCR. The sample shows around 34,000 clones, around 85% of them seen only once. Sequences were obtained from CD4+ T cells from blood buffy coats. The receptors were gathered from a human donor in good health.

The rearrangement joins TRBV28 to TRBJ2-1; D is unresolved. Per the germline V gene, CDR1 is MDHEN and CDR2 is SYDVKM. V shed 7 bases and J shed 8 bases, with 15 bases lying between them. There are 13 residues in the CDR3. CDR3 loop: CASKLDGVHEQFF. In DNA, the CDR3 is TGTGCCAGCAAACTGGATGGGGTCCATGAGCAGTTCTTC.

This clone was seen only once. This chain uses TRBV27 with TRBJ1-4; the match to TRBD1 covers 8 bases. Germline V CDR1 and CDR2: MNHEY, SMNVEV (reference sequence). V lost 3 bases and J lost 4; bases outside the gene matches: 7. The CDR3 totals 16 residues. The CDR3 is CASSLGRGLGNEKLFF. The CDR3, as DNA: TGTGCCAGCAGTTTGGGCAGGGGGCTCGGTAATGAAAAACTGTTTTTT.

The table lists this clone with a few counts. The CDR3 DNA reads as TGTGCCAGCAGCTACAGGGAAGATGGCTACACCTTC. This translates into CASSYREDGYTF. The V gene is TRBV11-1, the J gene TRBJ1-2, with D possibly being TRBD1 (6 bases). Germline CDR1 and CDR2: SGHAT and FQDESV (reference sequence). V was clipped by 4 bases and J by 6 bases, with 9 bases between them. This CDR3 comprises 12 residues.

The chain employs TRBV5-6 and TRBJ1-2; tentative D call: TRBD1 (6 bases). Germline-derived CDR1 and CDR2 are SGHDT and YYEEEE. Trimming pared 2 bases from V and 7 bases from J, leaving 15 bases between. This CDR3 is 14 amino acids long. For the CDR3, the DNA is TGTGCCAGCAGCTTCCGCGCGGGGGCCAGTGGCTACACCTTC. It codes for CASSFRAGASGYTF.

V is TRBV9 and J is TRBJ1-2, with 7 bases identical to TRBD1. Losses at the gene ends were 1 base for V and 10 bases for J; bases not matched to a gene: 7. Germline assignment: CDR1 SGDLS and CDR2 YYNGEE. The CDR3 contains 13 residues. DNA of the CDR3: TGTGCCAGCAGCGTATTGCAGGGGGGTTTCTACACCTTC. This gives the protein CASSVLQGGFYTF.

This chain joins TRBV15 and TRBJ2-7; possible D gene TRBD1, 6 bases. V was shortened by 3 bases and J by 3 bases, with 9 bases between the two germline ends. This CDR3 has 13 residues. Germline CDR1 and CDR2: LNHNV and YYDKDF (reference sequence). CDR3 residues: CATSRTQGYEQYF. For the CDR3, the DNA is TGTGCCACCAGCAGGACACAGGGCTACGAGCAGTACTTC.

This chain links TRBV11-3 with TRBJ2-5; D unresolved. Germline CDR1 and CDR2: SGHNT and YENEEA. The CDR3 totals 13 residues. Trimming shortened V by 3 bases and J by 3 bases, and 8 bases separated the two germline ends. This CDR3 reads CASSFERKETQYF. The CDR3 DNA reads as TGTGCCAGCAGCTTTGAGCGAAAAGAGACCCAGTACTTC.

The V call is TRBV4-2, the J call TRBJ2-2; D is possibly TRBD1 or TRBD2 (5 bases each). CDR3 length: 16 amino acids. The V end lost 2 bases, the J end lost 2 bases, and 12 bases lay between the germline ends. The germline CDR1 and CDR2 sequences are LGHNA and YNFKEQ. CDR3 sequence (DNA): TGTGCCAGCAGCCAACTCCGGGACCGCAACACCGGGGAGCTGTTTTTT. Protein product: CASSQLRDRNTGELFF.

The chain joins TRBV10-3 to TRBJ2-1; D unclear. The CDR3 sequence is 11 residues long. CDR1 and CDR2 (germline): ENHRY, SYGVKD. The V end was cut by 2 bases, the J end by 15 bases, with 11 bases between. The CDR3 protein is CAISEQVRLFF. The CDR3 nucleotides read TGTGCCATCAGTGAGCAGGTCCGGCTGTTCTTC.

The rearrangement joins TRBV7-7 to TRBJ1-4; tentative D call: TRBD1 (5 bases). V was cut by 4 bases and J by 4 bases, with 10 bases left in between. Per the germline V gene, CDR1 is SSHAT and CDR2 is FNYEAQ (reference sequence). CDR3 length: 14 residues. The CDR3 nucleotides read TGTGCCAGCAGCTCGGGACTTAATAATGAAAAACTGTTTTTT. It codes for CASSSGLNNEKLFF.

This clone was recorded once. The chain carries TRBV27 and TRBJ1-1, with 8 bases that match TRBD1. CDR1 is MNHEY and CDR2 is SMNVEV in the germline V gene (reference sequence). The CDR3 is made up of 15 amino acids. The ends lost 5 bases at V and 1 base at J; junction bases unmatched: 6. CDR3 nucleotides: TGTGCCAGCAGTGAGGACAGGGTAGCGAACACTGAAGCTTTCTTT. Protein sequence: CASSEDRVANTEAFF.

A single count supports this clone. The V call is TRBV7-8, the J call TRBJ2-1, with TRBD2 identical over 10 bases. CDR1 is SGHVS, CDR2 FQNEAQ, per germline. CDR3 length equals 13 residues. V lost 8 bases, J lost 12 bases, and 10 bases stayed unmatched. CDR3: CASGTRLAGVQFF. The CDR3, as DNA: TGTGCCAGCGGGACCCGGCTAGCGGGGGTGCAGTTCTTC.

This chain connects TRBV14 to TRBJ1-5; 10 bases match TRBD1. J lost 0 bases, V lost 3 bases, and 5 bases had no gene match. Germline CDR1 and CDR2: SGHDN and FVKESK. The CDR3 contains 17 residues. The DNA for the CDR3 is TGTGCCAGCAGCCAGGACAGGGGGTCGTTTAGCAATCAGCCCCAGCATTTT. Translated: CASSQDRGSFSNQPQHF.

CDR3 sequence reads: CASSQDSAGPYEQYF. As DNA, the CDR3 is TGCGCCAGCAGCCAAGATTCGGCAGGGCCCTACGAGCAGTACTTC. The chain is built from TRBV4-3 and TRBJ2-7, with D possibly TRBD1 on 5 matching bases. This CDR3 has 15 residues. CDR1 and CDR2 (germline): LGHNA, YSLEER. V was trimmed by 0 bases and J by 2 bases, leaving 11 bases between them.

The genes are TRBV11-2 and TRBJ2-5; D call uncertain. This CDR3 region has 13 residues. V lost 5 bases, J lost 6 bases, and 13 bases lay in between. The germline gives CDR1 SGHAT, CDR2 FQNNGV. The DNA for the CDR3 is TGTGCCAGCAGCAATCGGATTGGGCAGACCCAGTACTTC. It yields the protein CASSNRIGQTQYF.

In DNA form, the CDR3 reads TGTGCCAGCAGCAAAGACCAGGACAGGGGGCAGTGGGACATTCAGTACTTC. Protein: CASSKDQDRGQWDIQYF. This chain joins TRBV21-1 and TRBJ2-4; the D call TRBD1 from the table was never checked on the DNA. TRBV21-1 is listed as a pseudogene. There are 17 residues in the CDR3.

J is TRBJ2-7 and V is TRBV5-1; no definite D call. Germline V gene lookup returns CDR1 SGHRS and CDR2 YFSETQ. The CDR3 length is 15 residues. V was shortened by 0 bases and J by 4 bases, with 14 bases between the two germline ends. The CDR3 sequence: CASSLEGRYEYEQYF. CDR3 nucleotide sequence: TGCGCCAGCAGCTTGGAGGGCCGATATGAGTACGAGCAGTACTTC.

The chain is built from TRBV21-1 and TRBJ1-1; the tabulated D call, TRBD1, remains unverified against the DNA. TRBV21-1 is described as a pseudogene. CDR3 length: 15 residues. The CDR3 nucleotides read TGTGCCAGCAGCAAAACGAGTACAGGGAACACTGAAGCTTTCTTT. Its protein is CASSKTSTGNTEAFF.

The chain is built from TRBV6-5 and TRBJ2-5; 7 bases fit TRBD1. The length of the CDR3 is 15 residues. Germline CDR1 reads MNHEY; CDR2 reads SVGAGI. Germline trimming cut 1 base from V and 3 bases from J; bases unmatched to any gene: 5. CDR3 in amino acids: CASSYLGQLEETQYF. The CDR3 bases are TGTGCCAGCAGTTACTTGGGACAGTTGGAAGAGACCCAGTACTTC.

This clone occurred a few times. The chain is built from TRBV28 and TRBJ1-1; D is unresolved. This CDR3 is 12 amino acids long. Germline V lookup: CDR1 MDHEN, CDR2 SYDVKM. The V end lost 2 bases, the J end lost 5 bases, and 6 bases lay between the germline ends. The CDR3 DNA reads TGTGCCAGCAGTTTAACTGGTACTGAAGCTTTCTTT. Translation: CASSLTGTEAFF.

This chain connects TRBV28 to TRBJ2-2; D assignment may be TRBD1 or TRBD2 (5 bases each). Trimming took off 8 bases at V and 5 bases at J, with 6 bases between the two ends. CDR1 is MDHEN and CDR2 is SYDVKM in the germline V gene. The length of the CDR3 is 11 residues. CDR3 bases: TGTGCCAGCGGGACGACCGGGGAGCTGTTTTTT. This translates into CASGTTGELFF.

This sequence joins TRBV2 and TRBJ1-2; possible D gene TRBD1, 5 bases. This CDR3 has 14 residues. The V and J ends lost 3 bases and 2 bases respectively, with 10 bases between them. Per germline, CDR1 SNHLY and CDR2 FYNNEI. The CDR3 loop reads CASSDPGLNYGYTF. CDR3 DNA: TGTGCCAGCAGTGACCCGGGACTAAACTATGGCTACACCTTC. Looking up the rest from reference TRBV2 and TRBJ1-2 gives the full variable domain: EPEVTQTPSHQVTQMGQEVILRCVPISNHLYFYWYRQILGQKVEFLVSFYNNEISEKSEIFDDQFSVERPDGSNFTLKIRSTKLEDSAMYFCASSDPGLNYGYTFGSGTRLTVV.

As to this clone: A read error may account for a junction end that differs from germline. The chain recombines TRBV7-7 with TRBJ2-1, with a possible D match to TRBD2 (5 bases). Germline lookup yields CDR1 SSHAT and CDR2 FNYEAQ (reference sequence). The CDR3 loop spans 15 amino acids. CDR3 protein: CASSLAKAGTNEQFF. The CDR3, as DNA: TGTGCTAGCAGCTTAGCGAAGGCAGGAACGAATGAGCAGTTCTTC.